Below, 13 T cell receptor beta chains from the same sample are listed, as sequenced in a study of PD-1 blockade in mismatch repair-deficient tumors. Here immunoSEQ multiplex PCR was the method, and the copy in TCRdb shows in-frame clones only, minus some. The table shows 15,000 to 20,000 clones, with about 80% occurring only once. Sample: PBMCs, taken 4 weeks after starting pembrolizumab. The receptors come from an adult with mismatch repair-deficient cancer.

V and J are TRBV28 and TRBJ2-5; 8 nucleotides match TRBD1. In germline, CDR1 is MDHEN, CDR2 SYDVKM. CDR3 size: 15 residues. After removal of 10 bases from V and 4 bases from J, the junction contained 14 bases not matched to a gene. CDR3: CAIGWGRGPGETQYF. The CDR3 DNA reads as TGTGCCATTGGCTGGGGCAGGGGGCCTGGAGAGACCCAGTACTTC.

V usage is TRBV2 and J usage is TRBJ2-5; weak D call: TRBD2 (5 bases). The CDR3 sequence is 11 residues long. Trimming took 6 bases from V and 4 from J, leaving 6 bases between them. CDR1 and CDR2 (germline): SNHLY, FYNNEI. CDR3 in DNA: TGTGCCAGCAGGGCGGGAGAGACCCAGTACTTC. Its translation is CASRAGETQYF.

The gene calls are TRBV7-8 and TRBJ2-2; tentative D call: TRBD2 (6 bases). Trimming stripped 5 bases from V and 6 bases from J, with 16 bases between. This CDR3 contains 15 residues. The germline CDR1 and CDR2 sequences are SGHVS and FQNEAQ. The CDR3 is CASSKTRFSAGELFF. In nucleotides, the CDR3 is TGTGCCAGCAGCAAGACTAGGTTCTCGGCCGGGGAGCTGTTTTTT.

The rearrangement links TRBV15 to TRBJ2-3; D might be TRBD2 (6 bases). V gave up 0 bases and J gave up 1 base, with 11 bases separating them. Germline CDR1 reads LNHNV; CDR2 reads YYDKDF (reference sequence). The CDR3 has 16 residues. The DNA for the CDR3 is TGTGCCACCAGCAGAGAAAGGAGGGGAGGCACAGATACGCAGTATTTT. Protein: CATSRERRGGTDTQYF.

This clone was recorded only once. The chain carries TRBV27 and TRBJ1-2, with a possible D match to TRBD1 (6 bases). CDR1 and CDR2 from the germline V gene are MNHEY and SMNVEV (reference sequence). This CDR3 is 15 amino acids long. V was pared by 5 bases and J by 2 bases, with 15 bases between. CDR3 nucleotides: TGTGCCAGCAGTCCGAGGGACACACAAAACTATGGCTACACCTTC. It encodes CASSPRDTQNYGYTF.

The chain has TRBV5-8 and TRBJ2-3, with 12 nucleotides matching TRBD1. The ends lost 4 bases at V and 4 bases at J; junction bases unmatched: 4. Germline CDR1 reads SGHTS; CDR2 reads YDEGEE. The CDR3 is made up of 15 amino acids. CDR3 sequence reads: CASSPGQGAADTQYF. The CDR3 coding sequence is TGTGCCAGCAGCCCGGGACAGGGGGCCGCAGATACGCAGTATTTT.

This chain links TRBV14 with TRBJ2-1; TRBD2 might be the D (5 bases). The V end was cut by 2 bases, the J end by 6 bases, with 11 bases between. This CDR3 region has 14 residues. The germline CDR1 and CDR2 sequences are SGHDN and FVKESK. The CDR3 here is CASSQRELGNEQFF. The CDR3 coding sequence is TGTGCCAGCAGCCAAAGGGAGCTAGGCAATGAGCAGTTCTTC.

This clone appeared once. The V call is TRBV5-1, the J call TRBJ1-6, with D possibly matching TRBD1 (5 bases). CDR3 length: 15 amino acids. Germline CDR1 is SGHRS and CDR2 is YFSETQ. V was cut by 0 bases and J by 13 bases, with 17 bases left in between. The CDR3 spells CASSLVGSIKGPLHF. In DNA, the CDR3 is TGCGCCAGCAGCTTGGTAGGGTCCATTAAGGGGCCCCTCCACTTT.

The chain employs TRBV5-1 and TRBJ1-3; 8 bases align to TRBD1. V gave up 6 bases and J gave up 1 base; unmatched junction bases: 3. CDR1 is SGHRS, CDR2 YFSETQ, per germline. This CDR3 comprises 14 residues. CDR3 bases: TGCGCCAGCAAGACAGGGGCTTCTGGAAACACCATATATTTT. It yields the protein CASKTGASGNTIYF.

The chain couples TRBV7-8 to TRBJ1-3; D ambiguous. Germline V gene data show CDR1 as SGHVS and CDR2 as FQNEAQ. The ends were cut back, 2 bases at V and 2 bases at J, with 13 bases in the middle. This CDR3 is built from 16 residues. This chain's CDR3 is CASSLRFEGTGNTIYF. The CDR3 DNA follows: TGTGCCAGCAGCTTAAGGTTTGAGGGTACTGGAAACACCATATATTTT.

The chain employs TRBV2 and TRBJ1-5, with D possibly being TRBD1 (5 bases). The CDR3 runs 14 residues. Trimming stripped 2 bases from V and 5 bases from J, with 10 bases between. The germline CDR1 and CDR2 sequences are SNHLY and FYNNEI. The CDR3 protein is CASSERGGDQPQHF. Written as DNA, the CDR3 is TGTGCCAGCAGTGAAAGGGGCGGAGATCAGCCCCAGCATTTT.

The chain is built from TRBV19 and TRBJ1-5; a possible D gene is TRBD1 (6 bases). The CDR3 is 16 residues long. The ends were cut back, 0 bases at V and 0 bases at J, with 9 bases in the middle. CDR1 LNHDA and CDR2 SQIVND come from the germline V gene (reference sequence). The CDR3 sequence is CASSIDGTYSNQPQHF. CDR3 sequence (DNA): TGTGCCAGTAGTATAGATGGGACATATAGCAATCAGCCCCAGCATTTT.

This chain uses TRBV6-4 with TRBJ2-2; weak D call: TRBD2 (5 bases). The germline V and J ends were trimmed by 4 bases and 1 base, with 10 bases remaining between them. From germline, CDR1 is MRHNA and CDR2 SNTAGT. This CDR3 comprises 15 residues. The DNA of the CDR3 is TGTGCCAGCAGTGTCCTAGCAGAGAACACCGGGGAGCTGTTTTTT. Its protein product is CASSVLAENTGELFF.